This T cell receptor beta chain was identified in a study of OX40 agonist ivuxolimab in advanced cancers. Background on the study: Aged about 20 to 80 with a mean of approximately 57 years, they were about 80% male. Study-level findings and limits: Expanded clones were, on average, more numerous among CD8+ T cells than CD4+.

About this clone: Its cognate antigen is unknown.

Trimming stripped 5 bases from V and 0 bases from J, with 14 bases between. From germline, CDR1 is LNHDA and CDR2 SQIVND (reference sequence). There are 16 residues in the CDR3. Profiled with immunoSEQ multiplex PCR; TCRdb holds only in-frame clones, not every one. The sample holds about 98,000 clones, 85% to 95% seen once. The chain combines TRBV19 with TRBJ2-1; no clear D. This specimen was CD4+ or CD8+ T cells sorted from blood, taken in a trial of the OX40 agonist ivuxolimab. This receptor was taken from an adult with an advanced solid tumor such as melanoma, head and neck, liver or kidney cancer. The CDR3 DNA reads TGTGCCAGTAGTGACCTGACGGCGAGCTCCTACAATGAGCAGTTCTTC. This sequence encodes CASSDLTASSYNEQFF.